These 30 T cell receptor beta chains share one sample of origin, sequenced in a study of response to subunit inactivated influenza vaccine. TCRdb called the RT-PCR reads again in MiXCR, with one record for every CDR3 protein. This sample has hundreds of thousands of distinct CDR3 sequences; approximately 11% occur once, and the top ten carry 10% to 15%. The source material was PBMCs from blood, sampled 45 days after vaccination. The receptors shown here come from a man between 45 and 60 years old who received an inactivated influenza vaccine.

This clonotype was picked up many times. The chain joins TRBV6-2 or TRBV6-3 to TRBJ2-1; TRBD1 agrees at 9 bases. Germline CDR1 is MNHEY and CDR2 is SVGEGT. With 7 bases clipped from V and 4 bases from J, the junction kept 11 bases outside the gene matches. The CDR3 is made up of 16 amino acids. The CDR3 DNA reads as TGTGCCAGCAAACTAGAGTGGACAGGGGTGTACAATGAGCAGTTCTTC. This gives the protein CASKLEWTGVYNEQFF.

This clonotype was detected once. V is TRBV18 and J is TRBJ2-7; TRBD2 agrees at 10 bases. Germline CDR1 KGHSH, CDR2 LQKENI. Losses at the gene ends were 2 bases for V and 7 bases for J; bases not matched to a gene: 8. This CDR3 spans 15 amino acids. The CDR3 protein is CASSPSGTSAEEQYF. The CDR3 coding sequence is TGTGCCAGCTCACCATCCGGGACTAGCGCGGAGGAGCAGTACTTC.

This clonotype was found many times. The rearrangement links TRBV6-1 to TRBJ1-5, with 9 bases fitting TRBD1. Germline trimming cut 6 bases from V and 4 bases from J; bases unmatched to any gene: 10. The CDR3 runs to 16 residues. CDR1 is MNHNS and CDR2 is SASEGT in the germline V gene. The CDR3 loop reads CASRRDRAEPNQPQHF. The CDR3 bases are TGTGCCAGCAGGAGGGACAGGGCCGAGCCAAATCAGCCCCAGCATTTT.

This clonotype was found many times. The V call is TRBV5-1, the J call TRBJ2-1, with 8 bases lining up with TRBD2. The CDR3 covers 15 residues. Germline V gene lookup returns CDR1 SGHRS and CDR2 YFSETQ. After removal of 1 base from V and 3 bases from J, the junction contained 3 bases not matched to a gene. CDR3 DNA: TGCGCCAGCAGCTTGTTAGCGGGAATCTACAATGAGCAGTTCTTC. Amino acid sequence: CASSLLAGIYNEQFF.

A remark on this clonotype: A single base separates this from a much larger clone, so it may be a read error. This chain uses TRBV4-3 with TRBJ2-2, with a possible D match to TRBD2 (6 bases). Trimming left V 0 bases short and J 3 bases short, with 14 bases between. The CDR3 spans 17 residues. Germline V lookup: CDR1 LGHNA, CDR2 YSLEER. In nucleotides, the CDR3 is TGCGCCAGCAGCCAAGATCTAGCGTCCGGGGACACCGGGGAGCTGTTTTTT. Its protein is CASSQDLASGDTGELFF.

The CDR3 reads CASTFWGSGETQYF. CDR3 bases: TGTGCCAGCACTTTTTGGGGGAGTGGAGAGACCCAGTACTTC. This chain links TRBV12-3 or TRBV12-4 with TRBJ2-5; D is perhaps TRBD1 or TRBD2 (5 bases each). Trimming removed 7 bases at V and 4 bases at J, with 16 bases between. There are 14 residues in the CDR3.

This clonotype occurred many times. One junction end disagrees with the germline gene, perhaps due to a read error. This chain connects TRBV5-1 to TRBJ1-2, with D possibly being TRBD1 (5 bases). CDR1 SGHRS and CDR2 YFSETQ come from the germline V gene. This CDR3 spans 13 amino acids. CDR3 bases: TGCGCCAGCAGGTTGGCAGGGAACTATGGCTACACCTTC. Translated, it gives CASRLAGNYGYTF.

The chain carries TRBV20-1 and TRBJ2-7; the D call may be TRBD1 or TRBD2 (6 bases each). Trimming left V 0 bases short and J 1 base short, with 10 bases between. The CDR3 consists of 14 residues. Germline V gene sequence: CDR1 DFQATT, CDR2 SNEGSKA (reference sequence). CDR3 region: CSARDGGLSYEQYF. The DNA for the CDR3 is TGCAGTGCTAGAGATGGGGGGCTGTCCTACGAGCAGTACTTC.

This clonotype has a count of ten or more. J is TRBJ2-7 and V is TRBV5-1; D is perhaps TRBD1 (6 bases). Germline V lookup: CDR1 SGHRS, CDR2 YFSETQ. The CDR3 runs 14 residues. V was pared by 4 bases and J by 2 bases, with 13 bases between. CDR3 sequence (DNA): TGCGCCAGCAGCCCTTCGACAGGAGCCTACGAGCAGTACTTC. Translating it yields CASSPSTGAYEQYF.

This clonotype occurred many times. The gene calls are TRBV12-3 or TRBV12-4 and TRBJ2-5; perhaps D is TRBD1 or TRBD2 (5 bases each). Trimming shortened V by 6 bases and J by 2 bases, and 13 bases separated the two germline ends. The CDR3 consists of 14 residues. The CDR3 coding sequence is TGTGCCAGCAGCAAACCGGGGCCTCAAGAGACCCAGTACTTC. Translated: CASSKPGPQETQYF.

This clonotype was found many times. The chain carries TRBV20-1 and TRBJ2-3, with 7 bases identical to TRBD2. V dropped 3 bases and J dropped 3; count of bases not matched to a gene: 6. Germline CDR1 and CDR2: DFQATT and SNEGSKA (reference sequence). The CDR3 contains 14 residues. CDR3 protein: CSASGGLRTDTQYF. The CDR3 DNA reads TGCAGTGCTAGCGGGGGGTTAAGGACAGATACGCAGTATTTT.

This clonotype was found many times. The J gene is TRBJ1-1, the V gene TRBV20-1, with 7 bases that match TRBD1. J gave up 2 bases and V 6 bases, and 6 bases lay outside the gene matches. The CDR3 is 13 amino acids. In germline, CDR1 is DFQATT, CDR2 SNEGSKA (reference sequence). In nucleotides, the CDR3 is TGCAGTGCCAAGACAGGGCATAACACTGAAGCTTTCTTT. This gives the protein CSAKTGHNTEAFF.

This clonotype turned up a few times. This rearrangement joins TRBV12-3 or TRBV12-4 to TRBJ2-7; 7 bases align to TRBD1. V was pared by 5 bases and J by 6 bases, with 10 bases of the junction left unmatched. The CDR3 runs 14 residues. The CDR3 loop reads CASSTRQGTPEQYF. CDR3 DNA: TGTGCCAGCAGTACCCGACAGGGTACTCCCGAGCAGTACTTC.

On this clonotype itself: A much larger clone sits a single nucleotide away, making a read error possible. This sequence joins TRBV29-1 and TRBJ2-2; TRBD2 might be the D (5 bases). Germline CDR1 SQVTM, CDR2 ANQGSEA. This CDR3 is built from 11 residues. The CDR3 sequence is CSVARAGELVF. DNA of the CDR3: TGCAGCGTTGCGAGGGCCGGGGAGCTGGTTTTT.

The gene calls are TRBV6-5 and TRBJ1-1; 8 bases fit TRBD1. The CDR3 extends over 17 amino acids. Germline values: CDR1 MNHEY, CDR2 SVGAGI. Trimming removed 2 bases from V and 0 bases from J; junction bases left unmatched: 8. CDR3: CASSYLPSTGVNTEAFF. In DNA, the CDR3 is TGTGCCAGCAGTTACCTACCGTCGACAGGGGTGAACACTGAAGCTTTCTTT.

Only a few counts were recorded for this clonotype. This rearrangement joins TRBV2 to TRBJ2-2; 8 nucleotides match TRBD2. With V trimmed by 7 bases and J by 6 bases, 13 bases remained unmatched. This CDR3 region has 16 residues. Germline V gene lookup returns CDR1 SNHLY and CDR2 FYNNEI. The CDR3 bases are TGTGCCAGCATCCCGGGGAGCGGGAGAGTGGCCGGGGAGCTGTTTTTT. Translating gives CASIPGSGRVAGELFF.

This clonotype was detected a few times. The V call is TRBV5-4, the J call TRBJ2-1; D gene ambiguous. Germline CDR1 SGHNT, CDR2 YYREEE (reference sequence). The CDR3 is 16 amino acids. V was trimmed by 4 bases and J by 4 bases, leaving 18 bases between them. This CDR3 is CASSPFQGTRYNEQFF. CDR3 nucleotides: TGTGCCAGCAGCCCCTTTCAAGGCACGCGGTACAATGAGCAGTTCTTC.

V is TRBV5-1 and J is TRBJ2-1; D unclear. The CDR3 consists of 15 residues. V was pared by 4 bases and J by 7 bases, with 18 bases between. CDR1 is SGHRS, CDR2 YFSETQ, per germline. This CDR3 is CASSLITTTLNEQFF. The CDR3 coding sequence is TGCGCCAGCAGCCTAATAACCACTACACTAAATGAGCAGTTCTTC. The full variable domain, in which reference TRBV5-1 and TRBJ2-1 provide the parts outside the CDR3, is KAGVTQTPRYLIKTRGQQVTLSCSPISGHRSVSWYQQTPGQGLQFLFEYFSETQRNKGNFPGRFSGRQFSNSRSEMNVSTLELGDSALYLCASSLITTTLNEQFFGPGTRLTVL.

In nucleotides, the CDR3 is TGTGCCAGCAGCATCCGGGGGGGCCGGCAAGAGCAGTTCTTC. Its translation is CASSIRGGRQEQFF. The chain is built from TRBV7-2 and TRBJ2-1, with 8 bases identical to TRBD2. Germline trimming cut 5 bases from V and 10 bases from J; bases unmatched to any gene: 10. This CDR3 has 14 residues. The germline V gene has CDR1 SGHTA and CDR2 FQGNSA.

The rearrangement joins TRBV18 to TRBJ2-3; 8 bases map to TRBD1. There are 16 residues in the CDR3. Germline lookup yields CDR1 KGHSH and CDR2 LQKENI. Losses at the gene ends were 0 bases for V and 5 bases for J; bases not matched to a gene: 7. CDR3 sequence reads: CASSPPKGQGRDTQYF. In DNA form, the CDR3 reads TGTGCCAGCTCACCACCGAAAGGACAGGGTAGAGATACGCAGTATTTT.

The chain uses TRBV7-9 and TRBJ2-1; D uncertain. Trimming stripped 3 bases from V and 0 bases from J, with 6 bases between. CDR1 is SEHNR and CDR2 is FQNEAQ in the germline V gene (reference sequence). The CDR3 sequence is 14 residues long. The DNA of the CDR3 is TGTGCCAGCAGCTTGACAAACTCCTACAATGAGCAGTTCTTC. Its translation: CASSLTNSYNEQFF.

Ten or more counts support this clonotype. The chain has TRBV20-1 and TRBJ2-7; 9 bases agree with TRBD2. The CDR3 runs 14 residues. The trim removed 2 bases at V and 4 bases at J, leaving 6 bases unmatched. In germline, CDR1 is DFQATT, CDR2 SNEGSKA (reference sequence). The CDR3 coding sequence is TGCAGTGCTAGACTAGCGGGATATGGGTACGAGCAGTACTTC. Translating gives CSARLAGYGYEQYF.

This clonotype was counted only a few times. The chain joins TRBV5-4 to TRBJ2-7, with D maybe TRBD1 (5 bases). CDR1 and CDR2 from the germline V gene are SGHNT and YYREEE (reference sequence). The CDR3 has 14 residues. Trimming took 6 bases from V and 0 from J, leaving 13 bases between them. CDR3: CASNQDTNSYEQYF. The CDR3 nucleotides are TGTGCCAGCAACCAGGACACCAACTCCTACGAGCAGTACTTC.

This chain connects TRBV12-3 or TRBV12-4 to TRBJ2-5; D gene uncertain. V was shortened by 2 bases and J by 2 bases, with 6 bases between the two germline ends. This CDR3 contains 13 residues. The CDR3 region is CASSLNTQETQYF. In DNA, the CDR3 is TGTGCCAGCAGTTTAAACACTCAAGAGACCCAGTACTTC.

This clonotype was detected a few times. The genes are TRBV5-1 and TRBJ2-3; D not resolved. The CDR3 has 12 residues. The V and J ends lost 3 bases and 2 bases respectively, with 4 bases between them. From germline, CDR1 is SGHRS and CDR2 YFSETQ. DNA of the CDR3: TGCGCCAGCAGCTCCCTCACAGATACGCAGTATTTT. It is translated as CASSSLTDTQYF.

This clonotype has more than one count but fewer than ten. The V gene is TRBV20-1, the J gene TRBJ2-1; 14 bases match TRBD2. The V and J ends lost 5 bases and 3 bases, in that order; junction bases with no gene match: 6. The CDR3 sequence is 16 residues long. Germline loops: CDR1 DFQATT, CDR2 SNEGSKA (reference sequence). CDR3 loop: CSAYGLAGGNYNEQFF. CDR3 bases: TGCAGTGCTTACGGACTAGCGGGAGGTAACTACAATGAGCAGTTCTTC.

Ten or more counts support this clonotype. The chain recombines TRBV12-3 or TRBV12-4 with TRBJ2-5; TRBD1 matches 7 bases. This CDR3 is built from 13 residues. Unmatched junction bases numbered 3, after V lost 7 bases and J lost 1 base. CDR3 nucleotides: TGTGCCAGCAAAAGGACAGGCCAAGAGACCCAGTACTTC. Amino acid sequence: CASKRTGQETQYF.

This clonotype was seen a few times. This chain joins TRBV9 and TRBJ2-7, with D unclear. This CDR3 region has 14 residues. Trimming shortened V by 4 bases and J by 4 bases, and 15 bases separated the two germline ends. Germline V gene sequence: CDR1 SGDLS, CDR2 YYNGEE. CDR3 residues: CASSPLGGLYEQYF. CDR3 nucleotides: TGTGCCAGCAGCCCCCTGGGCGGTCTTTACGAGCAGTACTTC.

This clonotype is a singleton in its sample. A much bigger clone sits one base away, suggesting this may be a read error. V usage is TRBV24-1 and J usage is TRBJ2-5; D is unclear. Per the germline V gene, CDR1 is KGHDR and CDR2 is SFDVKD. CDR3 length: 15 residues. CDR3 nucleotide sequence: TGTGCCACCGGTGATTTAGTATCCGGGTCGGAGACCCAGTACTTC. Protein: CATGDLVSGSETQYF.

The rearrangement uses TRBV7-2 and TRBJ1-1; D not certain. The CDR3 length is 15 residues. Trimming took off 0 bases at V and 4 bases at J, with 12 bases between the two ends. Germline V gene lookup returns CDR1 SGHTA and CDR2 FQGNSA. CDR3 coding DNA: TGTGCCAGCAGCTTAGCGACTTTCCAGGTCACTGAAGCTTTCTTT. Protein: CASSLATFQVTEAFF.